The clone carrying this T cell receptor (beta chain) was counted ten times or more. Its antigen is unidentified. The data were obtained in a study of T-cell memory formation after mild COVID-19. Across the whole study: Largely, the TCR clusters proved donor specific. Study-wide points: Among contracting clones, CD4+ were mainly CM/EM and CD8+ enriched in EMRA. Certain responding clones were present in pre-infection memory, suggesting participation of cross-reactive memory.

Employing constant-segment primers, 5'RACE generated TCR alpha and TCR beta cDNA libraries bearing sample barcodes and UMIs. One entry per CDR3 protein results from TCRdb running MiXCR on the 5' RACE reads. This sample has over 500,000 distinct CDR3 sequences, with 15% to 20% found just once. CDR3 length equals 16 residues. V was clipped by 5 bases and J by 1 base, with 15 bases between them. This receptor was identified in an adult woman who had mild COVID-19 (a few samples of this study predate the infection). Cell type and time point are not known. V is TRBV12-3 or TRBV12-4 and J is TRBJ2-1, with D possibly matching TRBD2 (6 bases). The sequencing input was PBMCs or a T cell subset sorted from them (not recorded which). The CDR3 region is CASSRAGGGSYNEQFF. DNA for the CDR3: TGTGCCAGCAGTCGAGCCGGGGGAGGTTCCTACAATGAGCAGTTCTTC.